The entry below describes one T cell receptor beta chain. Its antigen is unknown. The sample originates from a study of Graves' ophthalmopathy and Graves' hyperthyroidism. TCR beta CDR3 regions were amplified from RNA transcripts. The first-round RT-PCR employed HTBI primers together with the Qiagen OneStep RT-PCR kit. A multiplex PCR was then performed as the second round. TCRdb re-called the multiplex PCR reads through MiXCR, storing one row per CDR3 protein. The table shows 650,000 to 900,000 distinct CDR3 sequences, with 40% occurring only once. Disease in donors with ophthalmopathy had moderate-to-severe activity, CAS ≥3, NOSPECS ≥4 and under 3 months' duration. The study excluded patients with other autoimmune diseases, uncontrolled infections, pregnancy or lactation. Findings of the study overall: Ophthalmopathy progression was predicted by the model at 60% to 71% sensitivity and under 75% specificity.

This CDR3 spans 13 amino acids. From germline, CDR1 is LNHDA and CDR2 SQIVND (reference sequence). Trimming shortened V by 5 bases and J by 3 bases, and 11 bases separated the two germline ends. The source is an adult man with Graves' ophthalmopathy. The sequencing input was peripheral blood. V usage is TRBV19 and J usage is TRBJ2-7, with D maybe TRBD2 (6 bases). The CDR3 loop reads CASSAGRRYEQYF. In nucleotides, the CDR3 is TGTGCCAGTAGTGCGGGACGGCGCTACGAGCAGTACTTC.